Sequencing of this TCR beta chain was carried out in a study of cytomegalovirus exposure and HLA in healthy donors. Study-wide background: Of the donors genotyped, about 390 in all, 75% to 85% fell in the Caucasian-associated ancestry cluster.

60 Vbeta and 13 Jbeta primers were used in PCR. TCRdb's table, derived via immunoSEQ multiplex PCR, lists solely in-frame clones and lacks some. The profile shows more than 110,000 clones, roughly 76% of them singletons. Study-wide results and caveats: Being productive about 90% or about 30% of the time was typical of most TCR beta V segments in an earlier analysis. Per published reports, the classifier diagnosed cytomegalovirus status with high specificity and sensitivity. Across all donors, roughly uniform sequencing depth was an assumption of the presence/absence analyses.

In regard to this clone: What it binds is not known. Other DNA sequences in the sample encode the same CDR3.

The length of the CDR3 is 13 residues. Germline assignment: CDR1 SGHAT and CDR2 FQNNGV. Deletions cut 4 bases from V and 5 bases from J, with 11 bases between. The J gene is TRBJ1-2, the V gene TRBV11-2, with D possibly matching TRBD1 (6 bases). This sequence was found in a female donor in good health and CMV-seronegative. The material sequenced was PBMCs. CDR3 sequence reads: CASSSTGPYGYTF. Here the CDR3 DNA reads TGTGCCAGCAGCTCGACAGGACCTTATGGCTACACCTTC.